Listed here are 30 T cell receptor beta chains from one sample, sequenced in a study of shared clonotypes between healthy human individuals. Libraries were prepared by immunoSEQ multiplex PCR; TCRdb keeps only in-frame clonotypes and omits some of them. Found here are 100,000 to 130,000 clones, about 63% of them singletons; the top ten hold about 25%. The sequenced sample was memory CD8+ T cells sorted from blood. This sample's subset: CD45RO+ cells pooled with CCR7-negative TemRA cells. The source of these receptors is a woman between 25 and 40 years old in good health.

This clone was detected only a few times. V is TRBV27 and J is TRBJ2-3; D could derive from TRBD1 or TRBD2 (5 bases each). CDR1 and CDR2 from the germline V gene are MNHEY and SMNVEV (reference sequence). V was shortened by 3 bases and J by 5 bases, with 18 bases between the two germline ends. CDR3 length: 16 amino acids. The CDR3 DNA is TGTGCCAGCAGTTTTGAGGGGCCCAGGCTGGGAGATACGCAGTATTTT. Its translation is CASSFEGPRLGDTQYF.

This clone was counted a few times. This chain uses TRBV6-4 with TRBJ2-2; D is possibly TRBD1 (5 bases). This CDR3 region has 14 residues. V lost 0 bases, J lost 3 bases, and 5 bases lay in between. Per the germline V gene, CDR1 is MRHNA and CDR2 is SNTAGT. CDR3: CASSDSGDTGELFF. The CDR3 bases are TGTGCCAGCAGTGACTCAGGGGACACCGGGGAGCTGTTTTTT.

This clone turned up a few times. V gene TRBV2 combines with J gene TRBJ1-3; D uncertain. CDR3 length: 17 residues. V was trimmed by 2 bases and J by 3 bases, leaving 17 bases between them. Germline loops: CDR1 SNHLY, CDR2 FYNNEI. CDR3: CASSEILWGLHGNTIYF. The CDR3 nucleotides read TGTGCCAGCAGTGAAATCTTGTGGGGATTGCATGGAAACACCATATATTTT.

The V call is TRBV11-2, the J call TRBJ2-5; the match to TRBD1 covers 7 bases. The J call may be incorrect, as the DNA end agrees better with TRBJ2-7. The CDR3 extends over 14 amino acids. The germline V gene has CDR1 SGHAT and CDR2 FQNNGV. CDR3: CASSWGRQGYEQYF. CDR3 DNA sequence: TGTGCCAGCAGCTGGGGGAGACAGGGTTACGAGCAGTACTTC.

In this sample, this clone turned up many times. The chain employs TRBV6-4 and TRBJ2-1, with TRBD2 matching over 8 bases. The CDR3 loop spans 15 amino acids. With V trimmed by 3 bases and J by 4 bases, 5 bases remained unmatched. Germline assignment: CDR1 MRHNA and CDR2 SNTAGT. The CDR3, as DNA: TGTGCCAGCAGTGAGGCAGCGGGAGCGTACAATGAGCAGTTCTTC. This sequence encodes CASSEAAGAYNEQFF.

This clone occurred many times. The identical CDR3 is also encoded by other nucleotide sequences in the sample. CDR3 sequence: CASSIGLAETYEQYF. The CDR3 nucleotides read TGTGCCAGCAGCATAGGACTAGCGGAAACCTACGAGCAGTACTTC. The chain has TRBV7-2 and TRBJ2-7; TRBD2 matches 10 bases. This CDR3 contains 15 residues. V shed 5 bases, J shed 2 bases, and the junction held 6 bases outside the gene matches. The germline gives CDR1 SGHTA, CDR2 FQGNSA.

A single count supports this clone. The rearrangement links TRBV27 to TRBJ1-2, with a weak D call TRBD1 (6 bases). V shed 2 bases and J shed 7 bases, with 14 bases lying between them. Germline V gene sequence: CDR1 MNHEY, CDR2 SMNVEV (reference sequence). This CDR3 region has 14 residues. The CDR3 loop reads CASSLLGRGAGYTF. The CDR3 nucleotides read TGTGCCAGCAGTTTACTAGGCAGGGGCGCTGGCTACACCTTC.

The chain carries TRBV6-1 and TRBJ2-5; maybe TRBD2 (6 bases). The CDR3 is made up of 14 amino acids. V dropped 6 bases and J dropped 2 bases, with 13 bases sitting between them. Germline V gene sequence: CDR1 MNHNS, CDR2 SASEGT. This CDR3 reads CASSRSSEQETQYF. CDR3 DNA: TGTGCCAGCAGCCGATCTAGCGAACAAGAGACCCAGTACTTC.

The V gene is TRBV2, the J gene TRBJ1-1, with a weak D call TRBD1 (6 bases). The CDR3 totals 18 residues. V was shortened by 6 bases and J by 1 base, with 24 bases between the two germline ends. Germline CDR1 and CDR2: SNHLY and FYNNEI. As DNA, the CDR3 is TGTGCCAGCAGCCTCAACAGGGAAAGGACCACTCGGAACACTGAAGCTTTCTTT. It translates to CASSLNRERTTRNTEAFF.

The V call is TRBV5-4, the J call TRBJ2-3; tentative D call: TRBD1 (5 bases). CDR3 length: 13 amino acids. Trimming took 4 bases from V and 6 from J, leaving 12 bases between them. From germline, CDR1 is SGHNT and CDR2 YYREEE (reference sequence). The CDR3 is CASSLDNVDTQYF. In nucleotides, the CDR3 is TGTGCCAGCAGCCTGGACAATGTCGATACGCAGTATTTT.

The chain has TRBV5-5 and TRBJ1-3; D unresolved. This CDR3 has 15 amino acids. CDR1 and CDR2 from the germline V gene are SGHKS and YYEKEE (reference sequence). Trimming pared 2 bases from V and 0 bases from J, leaving 9 bases between. The CDR3 nucleotides are TGTGCCAGCAGCTTAGACCAGAACTCTGGAAACACCATATATTTT. Translating it yields CASSLDQNSGNTIYF.

The rearrangement links TRBV6-1 to TRBJ1-2, with TRBD1 identical over 9 bases. The germline CDR1 and CDR2 sequences are MNHNS and SASEGT. The CDR3 sequence is 17 residues long. After removal of 2 bases from V and 4 bases from J, the junction contained 11 bases not matched to a gene. CDR3 amino acids: CASSEFGDRGLAYGYTF. CDR3 bases: TGTGCCAGCAGTGAATTTGGAGACAGGGGGTTGGCCTATGGCTACACCTTC.

This clone has at least ten counts. V and J are TRBV11-2 and TRBJ2-7; 7 bases map to TRBD1. J was trimmed by 1 base and V by 5 bases; bases with no gene match: 5. This CDR3 contains 14 residues. CDR1 is SGHAT and CDR2 is FQNNGV in the germline V gene. The CDR3 here is CASSHTGASYEQYF. The CDR3 DNA follows: TGTGCCAGCAGCCATACAGGGGCATCCTACGAGCAGTACTTC.

CDR3 sequence: CASSLGGPGQGAWGYTF. The CDR3 DNA follows: TGTGCCAGCAGCTTGGGGGGCCCCGGGCAGGGGGCCTGGGGCTACACCTTC. The chain employs TRBV5-4 and TRBJ1-2; 8 positions agree with TRBD1. Per the germline V gene, CDR1 is SGHNT and CDR2 is YYREEE (reference sequence). This CDR3 is 17 amino acids long. Germline trimming cut 0 bases from V and 8 bases from J; bases unmatched to any gene: 15.

A single count supports this clone. The chain links TRBV7-6 to TRBJ2-7, with D perhaps TRBD2 (5 bases). Germline V gene sequence: CDR1 SGHVS, CDR2 FNYEAQ. The CDR3 is 15 amino acids. V shed 0 bases and J shed 0 bases, with 9 bases lying between them. The CDR3 reads CASSLASGSSYEQYF. CDR3 DNA: TGTGCCAGCAGCTTAGCGAGCGGTAGCTCCTACGAGCAGTACTTC.

The chain links TRBV19 to TRBJ2-2, with a tentative D call TRBD1 (6 bases). Germline V gives CDR1 LNHDA, CDR2 SQIVND (reference sequence). The CDR3 loop spans 15 amino acids. V was pared by 7 bases and J by 0 bases, with 12 bases between. The CDR3 nucleotides read TGTGCCAGTACCGTGGACAGAGCGAACACCGGGGAGCTGTTTTTT. It translates to CASTVDRANTGELFF. Supplemented by reference TRBV19 and TRBJ2-2, the full variable domain reads DGGITQSPKYLFRKEGQNVTLSCEQNLNHDAMYWYRQDPGQGLRLIYYSQIVNDFQKGDIAEGYSVSREKKESFPLTVTSAQKNPTAFYLCASTVDRANTGELFFGEGSRLTVL.

There are a few counts of this clone. The V and J genes are TRBV28 and TRBJ2-6; no firm D call. The V gene's germline CDR1 is MDHEN and CDR2 SYDVKM. This CDR3 has 14 residues. V was cut by 6 bases and J by 0 bases, with 6 bases left in between. For the CDR3, the DNA is TGTGCCAGCAGCACCGCCTCTGGGGCCAACGTCCTGACTTTC. Translated, it gives CASSTASGANVLTF.

There are a few counts of this clone. V gene TRBV2 combines with J gene TRBJ2-1; D may be TRBD2 (6 bases). V lost 3 bases, J lost 6 bases, and 9 bases lay in between. Germline-derived CDR1 and CDR2 are SNHLY and FYNNEI. CDR3 length: 13 amino acids. The CDR3: CASSEVAANEQFF. Here the CDR3 DNA reads TGTGCCAGCAGTGAGGTAGCGGCCAATGAGCAGTTCTTC.

The rearrangement uses TRBV16 and TRBJ2-1; 10 bases are a match to TRBD2. The germline V gene has CDR1 KGHSY and CDR2 FQNENV. Unmatched junction bases numbered 2, after V lost 0 bases and J lost 6 bases. The CDR3 has 15 residues. CDR3: CASSQSAGGGNEQFF. Here the CDR3 DNA reads TGTGCCAGCAGCCAATCAGCGGGAGGGGGCAATGAGCAGTTCTTC.

V usage is TRBV27 and J usage is TRBJ2-7, with D possibly called TRBD1 or TRBD2 (5 bases each). The germline V gene encodes CDR1 MNHEY and CDR2 SMNVEV (reference sequence). The CDR3 loop spans 17 amino acids. V lost 5 bases, J lost 3 bases, and 23 bases lay in between. The CDR3 is CASSPYMTEKLDYEQYF. The CDR3 DNA sequence: TGTGCCAGCAGTCCATATATGACAGAAAAACTAGACTACGAGCAGTACTTC.

The chain couples TRBV7-2 to TRBJ2-7; TRBD2 aligns across 12 bases. Trimming cost V 5 bases and J 3 bases; bases outside gene matches: 8. From germline, CDR1 is SGHTA and CDR2 FQGNSA. The CDR3 loop spans 16 amino acids. Here the CDR3 DNA reads TGTGCCAGCAGCAGAACCGGGACTAGCGGGTTCTACGAGCAGTACTTC. It specifies CASSRTGTSGFYEQYF.

The table lists this clone with a few counts. The chain carries TRBV5-6 and TRBJ2-2; D is perhaps TRBD2 (6 bases). V lost 4 bases, J lost 0 bases, and 22 bases lay in between. The CDR3 totals 19 residues. Germline assignment: CDR1 SGHDT and CDR2 YYEEEE. The CDR3 nucleotides are TGTGCCAGCAGCCCCTGGGGGGTGACCCCCAACACGAACACCGGGGAGCTGTTTTTT. Translated: CASSPWGVTPNTNTGELFF.

The genes are TRBV9 and TRBJ2-1; D ambiguous. The CDR3 extends over 15 amino acids. Trimming removed 4 bases from V and 7 bases from J, with 18 bases in between. The germline gives CDR1 SGDLS, CDR2 YYNGEE. DNA of the CDR3: TGTGCCAGCAGCCTGTACGGCGGAGAAAAAAATGAGCAGTTCTTC. It codes for CASSLYGGEKNEQFF.

The CDR3 is CASSRHLRTTDTQYF. In DNA form, the CDR3 reads TGTGCCAGCAGCCGCCACCTCCGAACCACAGATACGCAGTATTTT. The rearrangement joins TRBV5-5 to TRBJ2-3; D is ambiguous. The CDR3 is 15 amino acids. In germline, CDR1 is SGHKS, CDR2 YYEKEE (reference sequence). Between the trimmed V and J ends, which lost 4 bases and 2 bases, there was a span of 14 bases.

This chain links TRBV4-1 with TRBJ1-2; TRBD1 agrees at 7 bases. This CDR3 has 13 residues. The ends lost 1 base at V and 5 bases at J; junction bases unmatched: 1. Germline V gene data show CDR1 as MGHRA and CDR2 as YSYEKL. The CDR3 reads CASSQGQGYGYTF. CDR3 DNA sequence: TGCGCCAGCAGCCAAGGACAGGGATATGGCTACACCTTC.

This clone was picked up many times. The V and J genes are TRBV19 and TRBJ2-1; 9 bases line up with TRBD2. The germline gives CDR1 LNHDA, CDR2 SQIVND (reference sequence). The CDR3 sequence is 17 residues long. Trimming at V came to 6 bases and at J to 4 bases, leaving 13 bases not matched to a gene. The CDR3 nucleotides read TGTGCCAGTAGCTGGGGCCGGAGACTAGCGGTGTACAATGAGCAGTTCTTC. Its protein is CASSWGRRLAVYNEQFF.

A single count supports this clone. The chain is built from TRBV5-1 and TRBJ1-1, with 9 nucleotides matching TRBD1. CDR3 size: 16 residues. J lost 3 bases, V lost 4 bases, and 10 bases had no gene match. Germline V gene data show CDR1 as SGHRS and CDR2 as YFSETQ. The chain's CDR3 is CASSIAQGAWDTEAFF. The CDR3 DNA reads as TGCGCCAGCAGCATCGCACAGGGGGCCTGGGACACTGAAGCTTTCTTT. The full variable domain, in which reference TRBV5-1 and TRBJ1-1 provide the parts outside the CDR3, is KAGVTQTPRYLIKTRGQQVTLSCSPISGHRSVSWYQQTPGQGLQFLFEYFSETQRNKGNFPGRFSGRQFSNSRSEMNVSTLELGDSALYLCASSIAQGAWDTEAFFGQGTRLTVV.

A word on this clone: One base separates it from a far larger clone, so it is likely a read error. The chain links TRBV7-6 to TRBJ1-1; tentatively, D is TRBD1 (5 bases). Germline-derived CDR1 and CDR2 are SGHVS and FNYEAQ. The V gene lost 4 bases and the J gene lost 6 bases, with 21 bases spanning the gap. The CDR3 covers 16 residues. The CDR3 sequence is CASSCVLGEGISEAFF. The CDR3 DNA follows: TGTGCCAGCAGCTGCGTCCTGGGGGAGGGCATCTCTGAAGCTTTCTTT.

The V call is TRBV4-2, the J call TRBJ2-5; 9 bases map to TRBD2. The last part of the DNA fits TRBJ2-7 better; the J call may be wrong. CDR3 size: 15 residues. Germline-derived CDR1 and CDR2 are LGHNA and YNFKEQ. In DNA, the CDR3 is TGTGCCAGCAGCCAAGGGACTAGCGAGTCCTACGAGCAGTACTTC. This codes for CASSQGTSESYEQYF.

The J gene is TRBJ1-2, the V gene TRBV19; 8 bases are shared with TRBD1. The CDR3 covers 15 residues. Trimming removed 5 bases from V and 3 bases from J; junction bases left unmatched: 8. The germline CDR1 and CDR2 sequences are LNHDA and SQIVND (reference sequence). The DNA for the CDR3 is TGTGCCAGTAGTTCAACAGGGGGGCTCTACTATGGCTACACCTTC. This gives the protein CASSSTGGLYYGYTF. Together with reference TRBV19 and TRBJ1-2, the CDR3 gives the full variable domain: DGGITQSPKYLFRKEGQNVTLSCEQNLNHDAMYWYRQDPGQGLRLIYYSQIVNDFQKGDIAEGYSVSREKKESFPLTVTSAQKNPTAFYLCASSSTGGLYYGYTFGSGTRLTVV.